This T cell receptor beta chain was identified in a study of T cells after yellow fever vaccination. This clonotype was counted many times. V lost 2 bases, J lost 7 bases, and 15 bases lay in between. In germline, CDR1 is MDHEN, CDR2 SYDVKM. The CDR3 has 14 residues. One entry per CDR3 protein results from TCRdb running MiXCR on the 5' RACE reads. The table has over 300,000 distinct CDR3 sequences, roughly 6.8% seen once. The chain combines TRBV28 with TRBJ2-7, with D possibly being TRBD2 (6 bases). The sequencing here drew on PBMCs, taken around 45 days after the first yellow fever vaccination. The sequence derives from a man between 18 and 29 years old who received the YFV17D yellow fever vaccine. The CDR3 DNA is TGTGCCAGCAGTTTAGGGGCCCACCGGGGGGAGCAGTACGTC. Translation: CASSLGAHRGEQYV.